The 25 T cell receptor beta chains in this list originate from one sample, sequenced in a study of T cells after posttransplantation cyclophosphamide. Sampled 1 year posttransplant, controls received myeloablative marrow transplants, methotrexate and a calcineurin inhibitor. Measured with immunoSEQ multiplex PCR; TCRdb has only the in-frame clones, and not every one. This table has roughly 21,000 clones, approximately 92% appearing once. Sequenced material: PBMCs, taken roughly 390 days after allogeneic stem cell transplant with calcineurin inhibitor and methotrexate. These receptors all come from a female patient in her 30s who received an allogeneic stem cell transplant from an unrelated donor, was CMV-positive, and had acute and chronic GVHD. Some T cells may be transferred from the graft donor.

V is TRBV7-9 and J is TRBJ2-3; TRBD2 aligns across 11 bases. This CDR3 is 16 amino acids long. Germline assignment: CDR1 SEHNR and CDR2 FQNEAQ (reference sequence). The ends lost 5 bases at V and 3 bases at J; junction bases unmatched: 7. The CDR3, as DNA: TGTGCCAGCAGCCCCAGGGCTAGCGGGAGGACAGATACGCAGTATTTT. This encodes CASSPRASGRTDTQYF.

This chain connects TRBV6-5 to TRBJ1-1, with 7 positions matching TRBD1. The germline gives CDR1 MNHEY, CDR2 SVGAGI. Trimming cost V 6 bases and J 0 bases; bases outside gene matches: 4. This CDR3 is 14 amino acids long. The CDR3 DNA sequence: TGTGCCAGCAGCCAACAGGGGATGAACACTGAAGCTTTCTTT. Translating gives CASSQQGMNTEAFF.

The CDR3 here is CAWSRGTGVYEQYF. The CDR3 coding sequence is TGTGCCTGGAGTAGGGGAACAGGAGTCTACGAGCAGTACTTC. The chain links TRBV30 to TRBJ2-7; D is possibly TRBD1 (5 bases). V lost 2 bases, J lost 3 bases, and 14 bases lay in between. Germline V gives CDR1 GTSNPN, CDR2 SVGIG (reference sequence). The CDR3 sequence is 14 residues long.

This chain links TRBV13 with TRBJ2-3; 7 positions agree with TRBD2. The trim removed 5 bases at V and 2 bases at J, leaving 13 bases unmatched. The CDR3 has 17 residues. Looked up from germline, CDR1 is PRHDT and CDR2 is FYEKMQ (reference sequence). This CDR3 is CASSPRGGRESTDTQYF. CDR3 sequence (DNA): TGTGCCAGCAGCCCCCGGGGTGGGCGGGAGTCCACAGATACGCAGTATTTT.

The chain carries TRBV7-2 and TRBJ2-5; maybe TRBD1 (6 bases). The CDR3 totals 15 residues. From germline, CDR1 is SGHTA and CDR2 FQGNSA. Trimming cost V 5 bases and J 2 bases, with 15 bases left between them. CDR3 nucleotide sequence: TGTGCCAGCAGCCCCCTGACAGGCCCTCAAGAGACCCAGTACTTC. It encodes CASSPLTGPQETQYF. The whole variable domain, remainder taken from reference TRBV7-2 and TRBJ2-5, is GAGVSQSPSNKVTEKGKDVELRCDPISGHTALYWYRQSLGQGLEFLIYFQGNSAPDKSGLPSDRFSAERTGGSVSTLTIQRTQQEDSAVYLCASSPLTGPQETQYFGPGTRLLVL.

The chain carries TRBV6-1 and TRBJ2-5; 7 bases map to TRBD2. CDR1 and CDR2 (germline): MNHNS, SASEGT. V shed 8 bases, J shed 4 bases, and the junction held 13 bases outside the gene matches. CDR3 length: 15 residues. The CDR3 spells CASVGGGVPAETQYF. The CDR3 bases are TGTGCCAGCGTGGGGGGGGGAGTTCCCGCAGAGACCCAGTACTTC.

This chain joins TRBV7-2 and TRBJ2-7, with 7 nucleotides matching TRBD2. V shed 6 bases and J 3 bases; nucleotides not matched to a gene: 11. Germline V gene sequence: CDR1 SGHTA, CDR2 FQGNSA. This CDR3 has 15 residues. In DNA form, the CDR3 reads TGTGCCAGCAGGGGACCCACGGGGACTAACTACGAGCAGTACTTC. This gives the protein CASRGPTGTNYEQYF. Combining the CDR3 with reference TRBV7-2 and TRBJ2-7 gives the whole variable domain GAGVSQSPSNKVTEKGKDVELRCDPISGHTALYWYRQSLGQGLEFLIYFQGNSAPDKSGLPSDRFSAERTGGSVSTLTIQRTQQEDSAVYLCASRGPTGTNYEQYFGPGTRLTVT.

This clone came up a few times. The chain couples TRBV10-3 to TRBJ2-1; 9 positions agree with TRBD2. Germline V gives CDR1 ENHRY, CDR2 SYGVKD. V was pared by 11 bases and J by 8 bases, with 19 bases of the junction left unmatched. CDR3 length: 16 residues. The CDR3 sequence: CAPRGWTGGRVDEQFF. CDR3 DNA: TGTGCCCCGAGGGGGTGGACGGGCGGGAGGGTAGATGAGCAGTTCTTC.

In DNA, the CDR3 is TGCGCCAGCAGCTTGGAGGGGTCTGGCTCTGGAAACACCATATATTTT. The encoded protein is CASSLEGSGSGNTIYF. This sequence joins TRBV5-1 and TRBJ1-3, with D maybe TRBD1 (5 bases). From germline, CDR1 is SGHRS and CDR2 YFSETQ. The V and J ends lost 0 bases and 0 bases respectively, with 10 bases between them. This CDR3 is built from 16 residues.

The chain links TRBV18 to TRBJ1-1; tentative D call: TRBD1 (6 bases). This CDR3 comprises 12 residues. Germline V lookup: CDR1 KGHSH, CDR2 LQKENI. The V gene lost 3 bases and the J gene lost 5 bases, with 7 bases spanning the gap. CDR3 sequence reads: CASSPQGTEAFF. Written as DNA, the CDR3 is TGTGCCAGCTCACCCCAGGGGACTGAAGCTTTCTTT.

This clone came up once. The chain has TRBV15 and TRBJ2-1; the match to TRBD2 covers 7 bases. This CDR3 is built from 15 residues. V trimming: 1 base; J trimming: 1 base; junction bases outside the gene matches: 1. Germline CDR1 LNHNV, CDR2 YYDKDF (reference sequence). In DNA form, the CDR3 reads TGTGCCACCAGCAGAGGTAGCGGGTCCTACAATGAGCAGTTCTTC. Encoded protein: CATSRGSGSYNEQFF.

This chain connects TRBV10-3 to TRBJ2-3; TRBD2 matches at 8 bases. Germline V gene data show CDR1 as ENHRY and CDR2 as SYGVKD. The CDR3 loop spans 18 amino acids. Trimming cost V 2 bases and J 2 bases; bases outside gene matches: 12. CDR3 residues: CAISELPSGLYNTDTQYF. The CDR3 bases are TGTGCCATCAGTGAGCTACCTAGCGGGCTTTATAACACAGATACGCAGTATTTT.

This chain connects TRBV6-5 to TRBJ2-7, with D maybe TRBD2 (5 bases). Trimming removed 5 bases at V and 9 bases at J, with 17 bases between. Per the germline V gene, CDR1 is MNHEY and CDR2 is SVGAGI. CDR3 size: 13 residues. For the CDR3, the DNA is TGTGCCAGCAGTGAAGCAAGGAGGAGCGGGCAGTACTTC. It codes for CASSEARRSGQYF.

V usage is TRBV11-2 and J usage is TRBJ2-1; 14 nucleotides match TRBD2. The CDR3 length is 19 residues. Germline CDR1 SGHAT, CDR2 FQNNGV. With 5 bases clipped from V and 9 bases from J, the junction kept 18 bases outside the gene matches. CDR3 nucleotides: TGTGCCAGCAGCCGTTTCCGCGGGACTAGCGGGAGAGGGGGGCCTGAGCAGTTCTTC. Translation: CASSRFRGTSGRGGPEQFF.

This chain uses TRBV7-6 with TRBJ2-5; D may be TRBD1 (5 bases). Trimming stripped 5 bases from V and 4 bases from J, with 11 bases between. Germline loops: CDR1 SGHVS, CDR2 FNYEAQ. The CDR3 has 13 amino acids. As DNA, the CDR3 is TGTGCCAGCAGCGCGCAGGGAATAGAGACCCAGTACTTC. Translation gives CASSAQGIETQYF.

This chain connects TRBV11-3 to TRBJ2-2, with 8 bases that match TRBD2. Germline V CDR1 and CDR2: SGHNT, YENEEA. The CDR3 length is 15 residues. V was pared by 2 bases and J by 1 base, with 0 bases of the junction left unmatched. The CDR3 here is CASSLTSGNTGELFF. The CDR3 nucleotides read TGTGCCAGCAGCTTAACTAGCGGGAACACCGGGGAGCTGTTTTTT. The full variable domain, its missing parts supplied by reference TRBV11-3 and TRBJ2-2, is EAGVVQSPRYKIIEKKQPVAFWCNPISGHNTLYWYLQNLGQGPELLIRYENEEAVDDSQLPKDRFSAERLKGVDSTLKIQPAELGDSAVYLCASSLTSGNTGELFFGEGSRLTVL.

This chain joins TRBV12-5 and TRBJ2-1; TRBD2 matches 8 bases. This CDR3 region has 15 residues. V lost 3 bases to trimming and J lost 8 bases; unmatched junction nucleotides: 9. From germline, CDR1 is LGHNT and CDR2 FRNRAP. CDR3 nucleotides: TGTGCTAGTGGTTTTGTCAGCGGGAGTTGGTATGAGCAGTTCTTC. Protein: CASGFVSGSWYEQFF.

The chain is built from TRBV7-9 and TRBJ1-1; D possibly corresponds to TRBD1 (6 bases). CDR1 SEHNR and CDR2 FQNEAQ come from the germline V gene (reference sequence). The CDR3 runs 13 residues. V lost 4 bases and J lost 5, with 11 bases in between. CDR3 in DNA: TGTGCCAGCAGCTCCAGGGGCAATACTGAAGCTTTCTTT. Translation: CASSSRGNTEAFF.

This rearrangement joins TRBV9 to TRBJ2-3; 9 bases are a match to TRBD2. Per the germline V gene, CDR1 is SGDLS and CDR2 is YYNGEE. The CDR3 consists of 17 residues. The V segment lost 1 base and the J segment 0 bases; nucleotides outside the gene matches: 6. The CDR3 DNA is TGTGCCAGCAGCGTAAGCGGGAGGATCGTTAGCACAGATACGCAGTATTTT. It is translated as CASSVSGRIVSTDTQYF.

The rearrangement links TRBV29-1 to TRBJ2-1; TRBD2 might be the D (6 bases). Germline assignment: CDR1 SQVTM and CDR2 ANQGSEA. The CDR3 is 13 amino acids. V was clipped by 4 bases and J by 4 bases, with 11 bases between them. CDR3 DNA: TGCAGCGTTGTCTCCAGCGGGTACAATGAGCAGTTCTTC. It translates to CSVVSSGYNEQFF.

V is TRBV4-1 and J is TRBJ1-1, with D possibly being TRBD1 (6 bases). V was shortened by 2 bases and J by 1 base, with 11 bases between the two germline ends. This CDR3 region has 15 residues. CDR1 is MGHRA, CDR2 YSYEKL, per germline. The CDR3 sequence: CASSQPGQSNTEAFF. In DNA, the CDR3 is TGCGCCAGCAGCCAACCTGGACAGTCGAACACTGAAGCTTTCTTT.

The gene calls are TRBV7-2 and TRBJ2-1, with a possible D match to TRBD2 (6 bases). The CDR3 consists of 14 residues. Trimming removed 1 base from V and 8 bases from J, with 12 bases in between. Germline assignment: CDR1 SGHTA and CDR2 FQGNSA. The CDR3 DNA reads TGTGCCAGCAGCTTAGGGGGACTGCGCCATGAGCAGTTCTTC. This encodes CASSLGGLRHEQFF.

V usage is TRBV19 and J usage is TRBJ2-1; 11 bases are a match to TRBD2. Looked up from germline, CDR1 is LNHDA and CDR2 is SQIVND (reference sequence). The CDR3 is 16 amino acids. V shed 5 bases and J 4 bases; nucleotides not matched to a gene: 7. CDR3 DNA: TGTGCCAGTAGTCTTGAGACTAGCGGGACATACAATGAGCAGTTCTTC. Translated, it gives CASSLETSGTYNEQFF.

V gene TRBV18 combines with J gene TRBJ2-1, with D unclear. This CDR3 is 11 amino acids long. CDR1 and CDR2 (germline): KGHSH, LQKENI. V gave up 6 bases and J gave up 4 bases, with 4 bases separating them. CDR3 nucleotide sequence: TGTGCCAGCTCCCAATACAATGAGCAGTTCTTC. This gives the protein CASSQYNEQFF.

The rearrangement links TRBV14 to TRBJ1-2; D remains unclear. Germline V gives CDR1 SGHDN, CDR2 FVKESK. The CDR3 covers 13 residues. Trimming cost V 2 bases and J 4 bases, with 8 bases left between them. CDR3 region: CASSQNRGYGYTF. In nucleotides, the CDR3 is TGTGCCAGCAGCCAAAACCGGGGCTATGGCTACACCTTC.